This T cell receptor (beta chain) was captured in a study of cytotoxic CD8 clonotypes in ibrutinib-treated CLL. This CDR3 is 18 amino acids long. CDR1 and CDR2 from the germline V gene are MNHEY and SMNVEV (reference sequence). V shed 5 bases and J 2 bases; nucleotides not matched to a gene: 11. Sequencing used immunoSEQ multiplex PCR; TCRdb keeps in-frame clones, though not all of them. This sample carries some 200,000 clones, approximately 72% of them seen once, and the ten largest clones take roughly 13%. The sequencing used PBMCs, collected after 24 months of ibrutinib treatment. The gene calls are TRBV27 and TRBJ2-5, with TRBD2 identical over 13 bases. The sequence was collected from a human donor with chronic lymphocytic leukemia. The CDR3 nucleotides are TGTGCCAGCAGTGCCCGACTAGCGGGAGGCCCTAGTCAAGAGACCCAGTACTTC. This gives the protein CASSARLAGGPSQETQYF.